The clone carrying this T cell receptor (beta chain) was detected only a few times. This sample stems from a study of control samples from healthy donors and cancer patients. Profiling relied on immunoSEQ multiplex PCR, and the TCRdb table lists in-frame clones only, not all of them. The sample has over 100,000 clones; about 92% are singletons. Germline V gives CDR1 SEHNR, CDR2 FQNEAQ (reference sequence). CDR3 length: 11 residues. V lost 4 bases to trimming and J lost 3 bases, with 3 bases between them. The chain recombines TRBV7-9 with TRBJ2-5; no definite D call. Material for sequencing was blood. This TCR derives from a woman in her fifties or sixties in good health. Here the CDR3 reads CASSSKETQYF. In DNA form, the CDR3 reads TGTGCCAGCAGCTCTAAAGAGACCCAGTACTTC. The full variable domain, completed using reference TRBV7-9 and TRBJ2-5, is DTGVSQNPRHKITKRGQNVTFRCDPISEHNRLYWYRQTLGQGPEFLTYFQNEAQLEKSRLLSDRFSAERPKGSFSTLEIQRTEQGDSAMYLCASSSKETQYFGPGTRLLVL.